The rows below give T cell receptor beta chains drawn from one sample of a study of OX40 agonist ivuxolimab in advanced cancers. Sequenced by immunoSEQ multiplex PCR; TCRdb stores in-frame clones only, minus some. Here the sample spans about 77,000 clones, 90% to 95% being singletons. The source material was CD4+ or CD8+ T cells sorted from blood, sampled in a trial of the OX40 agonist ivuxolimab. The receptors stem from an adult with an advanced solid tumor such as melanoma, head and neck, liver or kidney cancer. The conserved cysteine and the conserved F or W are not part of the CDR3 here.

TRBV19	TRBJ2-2	ASSGGRNTGELF
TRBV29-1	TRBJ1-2	SISQGSWGYT
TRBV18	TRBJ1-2	ASSPIRDNANYGYT
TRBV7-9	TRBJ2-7	ASSSTSPYEQY
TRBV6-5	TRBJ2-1	ASRRTSGHEQF
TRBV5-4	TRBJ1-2	ASSLDKGASGYT
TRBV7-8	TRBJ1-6	ASSLVGQGADSPLH
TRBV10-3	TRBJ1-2	AISPQSYGYT
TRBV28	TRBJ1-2	ASSLPRQGRLGYT
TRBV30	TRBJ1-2	AYRGGPGGYT
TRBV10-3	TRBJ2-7	AISPGADREQY
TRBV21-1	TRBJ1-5	AIQQNQEATYSNQPQH
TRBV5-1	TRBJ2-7	ASSQPTGPGSYEQY
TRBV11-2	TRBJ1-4	ASSLSVGQGYEKLF
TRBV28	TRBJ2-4	ASSPPGISGNIQY
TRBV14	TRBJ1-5	ASTLPSGRRIHSNQPQH
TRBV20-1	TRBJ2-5	SAYPETQY
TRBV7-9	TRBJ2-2	ASSFSIVAGAGELF
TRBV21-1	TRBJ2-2	ASSKDPRPAGELF
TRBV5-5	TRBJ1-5	ASSFTGGADQPQH
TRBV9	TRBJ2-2	ASSARTRSGELF
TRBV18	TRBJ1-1	ASSPKGQGATEAF
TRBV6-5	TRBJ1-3	ASSPSLPSGNTIY
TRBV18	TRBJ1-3	ASSLGTATLPNTIY
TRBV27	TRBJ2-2	ASSYSLQSNTGELF
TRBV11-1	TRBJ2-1	ASSLLAGGQHEQF
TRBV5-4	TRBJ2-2	ASSVIRGGGELF
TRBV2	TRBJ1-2	ASSRRGTGLDGYT
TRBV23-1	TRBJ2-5	ASSHSIPPGDGQETQY
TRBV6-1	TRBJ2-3	ASSSGGLADTQY
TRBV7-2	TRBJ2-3	ASSRGLAGGLTDTQY
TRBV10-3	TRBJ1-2	AISTRDSYGYT
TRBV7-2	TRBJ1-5	ASSRALNQPQH
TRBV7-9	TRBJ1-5	ASSPGTGVDQPQH
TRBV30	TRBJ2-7	AWRPTGIREQY
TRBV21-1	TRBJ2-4	ASSKRKTSFDKFANIQY
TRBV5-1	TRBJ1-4	ASSFGDREYEKLF
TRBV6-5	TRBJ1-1	ASRNRENTEAF
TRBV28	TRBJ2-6	ASSRPGLADSGANVLT
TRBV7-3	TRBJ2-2	ASSYGRMGTGELF
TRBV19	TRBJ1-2	ASSNRDYGYT
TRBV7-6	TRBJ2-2	ASSPIFQSLNTGELF
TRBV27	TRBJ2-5	ASSSVGETQY
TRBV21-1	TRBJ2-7	ASSRDRGEFYEQY
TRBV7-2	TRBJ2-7	ASSLDRGRGEQY
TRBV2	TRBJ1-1	ASEIEGGTEAF
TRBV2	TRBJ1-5	ASSTGIVQPQH
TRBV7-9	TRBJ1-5	ASSPDGQGGGQPQH
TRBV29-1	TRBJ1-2	SVRKGTGDGYT
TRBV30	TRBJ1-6	AWSPRVFNSPLH
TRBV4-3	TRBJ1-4	TSSHTREGNEKLF
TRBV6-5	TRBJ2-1	ASKPRGAYNEQF
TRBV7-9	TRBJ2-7	ASSLWDGPYEQY
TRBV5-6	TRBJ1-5	ASAMGGQPQH
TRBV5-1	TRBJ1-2	ASSLDTVNAGGYT
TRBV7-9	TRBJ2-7	ASSSSGFYEQY
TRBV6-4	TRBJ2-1	ASSDSTSGGKWF
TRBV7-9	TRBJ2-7	ASSFFRDTDNHEQY
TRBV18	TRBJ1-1	ASSPIQDNTEAF